The 31 T cell receptor beta chains given below trace back to one sample, sequenced in a study of T cells in Graves' hyperthyroidism and ophthalmopathy. TCR beta CDR3 sequences were amplified from RNA transcripts. The TCR CDR3 was amplified in a first-round RT-PCR using the HTBI primer set. TCRdb re-derived calls from the multiplex PCR reads in MiXCR, one entry per CDR3 protein. The sample yields about 640,000 distinct CDR3 sequences, less than 25% seen once. The sequenced sample was blood. All receptors derive from a man younger than 40 with Graves' ophthalmopathy.

This clonotype has ten or more counts. This chain links TRBV11-2 with TRBJ2-7, with 11 nucleotides matching TRBD2. The CDR3 sequence is 16 residues long. V lost 1 base, J lost 7 bases, and 9 bases stayed unmatched. Looked up from germline, CDR1 is SGHAT and CDR2 is FQNNGV. The CDR3 loop is CASSLAQTSGSSEQYF. CDR3 DNA sequence: TGTGCCAGCAGCTTAGCCCAAACTAGCGGGAGTAGTGAGCAGTACTTC.

This clonotype occurred a few times. V gene TRBV7-2 combines with J gene TRBJ2-2; a possible D gene is TRBD1 (6 bases). This CDR3 is built from 15 residues. V was clipped by 5 bases and J by 0 bases, with 10 bases between them. Germline V CDR1 and CDR2: SGHTA, FQGNSA. CDR3 loop: CASSPGVANTGELFF. The CDR3 DNA follows: TGTGCCAGCAGCCCAGGGGTCGCGAACACCGGGGAGCTGTTTTTT.

The chain joins TRBV11-3 to TRBJ2-7; D perhaps matches TRBD1 (5 bases). The CDR3 is 12 residues long. Germline V gives CDR1 SGHNT, CDR2 YENEEA. V gave up 5 bases and J gave up 2 bases, with 7 bases separating them. The CDR3 region has the DNA TGTGCCAGCAGCACGACAGCCTACGAGCAGTACTTC. It specifies CASSTTAYEQYF.

The CDR3 region is CASSYSVSSGITDTQYF. The CDR3 nucleotides are TGTGCCAGCAGTTACTCGGTATCTAGCGGGATAACAGATACGCAGTATTTT. V is TRBV6-6 and J is TRBJ2-3; 9 bases match TRBD2. The germline V gene encodes CDR1 MNHNY and CDR2 SVGAGI (reference sequence). Trimming cost V 0 bases and J 3 bases; bases outside gene matches: 7. The CDR3 runs 17 residues.

This clonotype appeared a few times. This sequence joins TRBV20-1 and TRBJ1-1, with a tentative D call TRBD1 (5 bases). Trimming cost V 0 bases and J 0 bases, with 14 bases left between them. Germline assignment: CDR1 DFQATT and CDR2 SNEGSKA (reference sequence). This CDR3 is built from 16 residues. The CDR3: CSARDSTEAMNTEAFF. Written as DNA, the CDR3 is TGCAGTGCTAGAGATTCGACAGAAGCCATGAACACTGAAGCTTTCTTT.

This clonotype was seen a few times. The chain is built from TRBV6-2 or TRBV6-3 and TRBJ2-7; TRBD1 is a possible D gene (6 bases). This CDR3 spans 16 amino acids. V was cut by 5 bases and J by 2 bases, with 19 bases left in between. Germline lookup yields CDR1 MNHEY and CDR2 SVGEGT. The CDR3 DNA follows: TGTGCCAGCAGTCCCGCAGATGACAGGTACACCTACGAGCAGTACTTC. Amino acid sequence: CASSPADDRYTYEQYF.

This clonotype was picked up many times. The chain uses TRBV28 and TRBJ1-1; D is possibly TRBD1 (5 bases). The V end was cut by 5 bases, the J end by 0 bases, with 13 bases between. The germline gives CDR1 MDHEN, CDR2 SYDVKM. There are 15 residues in the CDR3. The CDR3 region has the DNA TGTGCCAGCAGTGCCCATGGGACGGTGAACACTGAAGCTTTCTTT. Protein: CASSAHGTVNTEAFF.

This chain uses TRBV30 with TRBJ1-6; the D is unclear. This CDR3 region has 13 residues. CDR1 and CDR2 from the germline V gene are GTSNPN and SVGIG (reference sequence). The V gene lost 3 bases and the J gene lost 7 bases, with 10 bases spanning the gap. The CDR3, as DNA: TGTGCCTGGAGGGGCCCTGGGAATTCACCCCTCCACTTT. This sequence encodes CAWRGPGNSPLHF.

Here the CDR3 reads CSAYSVHRSSYEQYF. DNA for the CDR3: TGCAGTGCCTACAGCGTACATAGAAGCTCCTACGAGCAGTACTTC. V and J are TRBV20-1 and TRBJ2-7; D is unresolved. CDR1 and CDR2 (germline): DFQATT, SNEGSKA (reference sequence). V lost 6 bases and J lost 0, with 18 bases in between. CDR3 length: 15 residues.

The genes are TRBV28 and TRBJ1-5, with 7 bases fitting TRBD1. The V gene end was trimmed by 7 bases and the J gene end by 7 bases; junction bases not matched to a gene: 10. Germline V lookup: CDR1 MDHEN, CDR2 SYDVKM. This CDR3 region has 14 residues. This CDR3 is CASNPDRVKQPQHF. The CDR3 bases are TGTGCCAGCAACCCCGACAGGGTTAAACAGCCCCAGCATTTT.

Many counts were recorded for this clonotype. V gene TRBV28 combines with J gene TRBJ1-2, with 11 positions matching TRBD1. The CDR3 runs 14 residues. Unmatched junction bases numbered 6, after V lost 5 bases and J lost 7 bases. Per the germline V gene, CDR1 is MDHEN and CDR2 is SYDVKM. In DNA form, the CDR3 reads TGTGCCAGCAGTCCGGGACAGGGGGTTCGTGGCTACACCTTC. This encodes CASSPGQGVRGYTF.

This rearrangement joins TRBV6-5 to TRBJ1-2, with 10 bases that match TRBD1. The CDR3 sequence is 14 residues long. V lost 0 bases to trimming and J lost 8 bases; unmatched junction nucleotides: 3. CDR1 is MNHEY, CDR2 SVGAGI, per germline. CDR3 bases: TGTGCCAGCAGTTACTCGACAGGGGGCTGGGGCTACACCTTC. Translation: CASSYSTGGWGYTF.

This clonotype was found a few times. The J gene is TRBJ1-3, the V gene TRBV20-1; a weak D match, TRBD1 (5 bases). Per the germline V gene, CDR1 is DFQATT and CDR2 is SNEGSKA (reference sequence). The length of the CDR3 is 14 residues. The ends were cut back, 3 bases at V and 3 bases at J, with 12 bases in the middle. The CDR3 DNA follows: TGCAGTGCTAGTGGGCCGAGGGGTGGAAACACCATATATTTT. Protein: CSASGPRGGNTIYF.

V gene TRBV24-1 combines with J gene TRBJ2-3, with 9 bases lining up with TRBD2. This CDR3 comprises 17 residues. CDR1 is KGHDR and CDR2 is SFDVKD in the germline V gene. V trimming: 3 bases; J trimming: 0 bases; junction bases outside the gene matches: 6. CDR3 sequence: CATSDTSGYASTDTQYF. The CDR3 DNA sequence: TGTGCCACCAGTGATACTAGCGGGTACGCTAGCACAGATACGCAGTATTTT.

The chain has TRBV7-6 and TRBJ2-1, with D perhaps TRBD1 (5 bases). The CDR3 loop spans 20 amino acids. From germline, CDR1 is SGHVS and CDR2 FNYEAQ. V gave up 5 bases and J gave up 0 bases, with 26 bases separating them. The CDR3: CASSLEWAVRVRDSYNEQFF. For the CDR3, the DNA is TGTGCCAGCAGCCTCGAGTGGGCCGTCAGGGTTAGGGACTCCTACAATGAGCAGTTCTTC.

This clonotype has just a few counts. The chain recombines TRBV7-2 with TRBJ1-2; D unresolved. The CDR3 is 13 amino acids. CDR1 is SGHTA and CDR2 is FQGNSA in the germline V gene. V lost 5 bases and J 4 bases, leaving 11 bases between the germline ends. CDR3: CASSQTKGYGYTF. The DNA for the CDR3 is TGTGCCAGCAGCCAAACGAAGGGCTATGGCTACACCTTC.

This clonotype occurred many times. The rearrangement uses TRBV30 and TRBJ2-7, with 8 bases that match TRBD2. The CDR3 has 16 amino acids. V lost 0 bases and J lost 0; bases outside the gene matches: 7. Germline V gene lookup returns CDR1 GTSNPN and CDR2 SVGIG (reference sequence). Written as DNA, the CDR3 is TGTGCCTGGAGTGTACGGGAGGGCCTTAGCTCCTACGAGCAGTACTTC. This sequence encodes CAWSVREGLSSYEQYF.

This clonotype turned up a few times. The rearrangement joins TRBV3-1 to TRBJ1-1; TRBD1 is a possible D gene (5 bases). CDR3 length: 14 amino acids. Germline loops: CDR1 LGHDT, CDR2 YNNKEL (reference sequence). V lost 5 bases and J lost 1, with 11 bases in between. The CDR3 DNA reads as TGTGCCAGCAGCGGGACTCGGCGGAACACTGAAGCTTTCTTT. This sequence encodes CASSGTRRNTEAFF.

This clonotype was counted at least ten times. The chain carries TRBV7-3 and TRBJ2-3; D assignment may be TRBD1 or TRBD2 (5 bases each). The CDR3 sequence is 15 residues long. The germline V and J ends were trimmed by 6 bases and 3 bases, with 16 bases remaining between them. CDR1 and CDR2 (germline): SGHTA, FQGTGA. The CDR3 here is CASRSPGTTTDTQYF. CDR3 in DNA: TGTGCCAGCAGATCTCCCGGGACCACGACAGATACGCAGTATTTT.

This clonotype was observed a few times. The chain has TRBV7-8 and TRBJ2-1; D call uncertain. Germline V gene sequence: CDR1 SGHVS, CDR2 FQNEAQ. The V and J ends lost 3 bases and 7 bases respectively, with 19 bases between them. This CDR3 contains 16 residues. The CDR3 reads CASSFVSSSRTNEQFF. CDR3 coding DNA: TGTGCCAGCAGCTTCGTAAGTTCGTCGAGGACGAATGAGCAGTTCTTC.

As concerns this clonotype: The junction does not match germline at one end; this may be a read error. V usage is TRBV27 and J usage is TRBJ1-4, with TRBD1 matching over 7 bases. CDR3 length: 13 residues. The germline V gene encodes CDR1 MNHEY and CDR2 SMNVEV (reference sequence). DNA of the CDR3: TGTGCCACTCGACAGGGTGCTAATAAAAAACTGTTTTTT. Protein: CATRQGANKKLFF. Variable domain in full (rest from reference TRBV27 and TRBJ1-4): EAQVTQNPRYLITVTGKKLTVTCSQNMNHEYMSWYRQDPGLGLRQIYYSMNVEVTDKGDVPEGYKVSRKEKRNFPLILESPSPNQTSLYFCATRQGANKKLFFGSGTQLSVL.

This clonotype has ten or more counts. This rearrangement joins TRBV12-3 or TRBV12-4 to TRBJ2-3, with D possibly TRBD1 on 6 matching bases. Trimming took off 6 bases at V and 8 bases at J, with 15 bases between the two ends. The CDR3 has 13 amino acids. The CDR3 is CASSRVGAGTQYF. For the CDR3, the DNA is TGTGCCAGCAGCCGGGTGGGGGCTGGTACGCAGTATTTT.

The gene calls are TRBV3-1 and TRBJ2-2; D remains unclear. Germline V gene sequence: CDR1 LGHDT, CDR2 YNNKEL (reference sequence). The CDR3 is 14 amino acids. Trimming took 1 base from V and 7 from J, leaving 10 bases between them. The CDR3: CASSQGFVGGELFF. DNA of the CDR3: TGTGCCAGCAGCCAAGGATTTGTTGGCGGGGAGCTGTTTTTT.

CDR3 sequence: CASSLDWMNSPLHF. The CDR3 nucleotides are TGTGCCAGCAGTTTAGACTGGATGAATTCACCCCTCCACTTT. The rearrangement uses TRBV12-3 or TRBV12-4 and TRBJ1-6, with no clear D. CDR3 length equals 14 residues. The V end was cut by 1 base, the J end by 7 bases, with 8 bases between.

The chain combines TRBV6-2 or TRBV6-3 with TRBJ2-5; 8 nucleotides align to TRBD2. Germline assignment: CDR1 MNHEY and CDR2 SVGEGT. The CDR3 has 17 amino acids. V trimming: 4 bases; J trimming: 5 bases; junction bases outside the gene matches: 15. The CDR3 sequence is CASSWGPIAGREETQYF. In nucleotides, the CDR3 is TGTGCCAGCAGTTGGGGGCCGATAGCGGGACGGGAGGAGACCCAGTACTTC.

This clonotype came up a few times. As DNA, the CDR3 is TGTGCCAGCAGTTACTCAGTGTCAGGCCATTTGGAGACCCAGTACTTC. This gives the protein CASSYSVSGHLETQYF. The gene calls are TRBV6-6 and TRBJ2-5; D remains unclear. Germline lookup yields CDR1 MNHNY and CDR2 SVGAGI (reference sequence). CDR3 length equals 16 residues. Trimming cost V 0 bases and J 5 bases, with 16 bases left between them.

The chain carries TRBV28 and TRBJ2-7, with 10 bases lining up with TRBD1. The germline V gene encodes CDR1 MDHEN and CDR2 SYDVKM. This CDR3 contains 16 residues. J was trimmed by 2 bases and V by 5 bases; bases with no gene match: 9. DNA for the CDR3: TGTGCCAGCAGTATTAGCGGGACAGGGGCGACCTACGAGCAGTACTTC. It encodes CASSISGTGATYEQYF.

The chain couples TRBV9 to TRBJ2-7; the match to TRBD1 covers 7 bases. This CDR3 is built from 15 residues. With 2 bases clipped from V and 0 bases from J, the junction kept 5 bases outside the gene matches. Germline loops: CDR1 SGDLS, CDR2 YYNGEE. As DNA, the CDR3 is TGTGCCAGCAGCGTCCTATGGGACAGCTCCTACGAGCAGTACTTC. Translated: CASSVLWDSSYEQYF.

This clonotype appeared a few times. The chain joins TRBV10-3 to TRBJ1-2, with 7 bases lining up with TRBD1. In germline, CDR1 is ENHRY, CDR2 SYGVKD. After removal of 2 bases from V and 2 bases from J, the junction contained 2 bases not matched to a gene. CDR3 size: 14 residues. This CDR3 is CAISEQGQNYGYTF. As DNA, the CDR3 is TGTGCCATCAGTGAGCAGGGACAGAACTATGGCTACACCTTC.

The V call is TRBV7-8, the J call TRBJ1-2; D gene unclear. V was pared by 5 bases and J by 8 bases, with 21 bases between. The germline V gene has CDR1 SGHVS and CDR2 FQNEAQ. This CDR3 contains 15 residues. The CDR3 is CASSAPGLPSGGYTF. The CDR3 nucleotides are TGTGCCAGCAGCGCGCCCGGGCTTCCCTCAGGAGGCTACACCTTC.

The CDR3 DNA reads as TGTGCCAGCAGTTCCTCTGGGTACTACGGGTCGGCCCAGTACTTC. Amino acid sequence: CASSSSGYYGSAQYF. The chain is built from TRBV2 and TRBJ2-5; no clear D. Between the trimmed V and J ends, which lost 5 bases and 9 bases, there was a span of 22 bases. The CDR3 length is 15 residues. Germline V gene data show CDR1 as SNHLY and CDR2 as FYNNEI. Using reference TRBV2 and TRBJ2-5 for the parts outside the CDR3, the full variable domain is EPEVTQTPSHQVTQMGQEVILRCVPISNHLYFYWYRQILGQKVEFLVSFYNNEISEKSEIFDDQFSVERPDGSNFTLKIRSTKLEDSAMYFCASSSSGYYGSAQYFGPGTRLLVL.